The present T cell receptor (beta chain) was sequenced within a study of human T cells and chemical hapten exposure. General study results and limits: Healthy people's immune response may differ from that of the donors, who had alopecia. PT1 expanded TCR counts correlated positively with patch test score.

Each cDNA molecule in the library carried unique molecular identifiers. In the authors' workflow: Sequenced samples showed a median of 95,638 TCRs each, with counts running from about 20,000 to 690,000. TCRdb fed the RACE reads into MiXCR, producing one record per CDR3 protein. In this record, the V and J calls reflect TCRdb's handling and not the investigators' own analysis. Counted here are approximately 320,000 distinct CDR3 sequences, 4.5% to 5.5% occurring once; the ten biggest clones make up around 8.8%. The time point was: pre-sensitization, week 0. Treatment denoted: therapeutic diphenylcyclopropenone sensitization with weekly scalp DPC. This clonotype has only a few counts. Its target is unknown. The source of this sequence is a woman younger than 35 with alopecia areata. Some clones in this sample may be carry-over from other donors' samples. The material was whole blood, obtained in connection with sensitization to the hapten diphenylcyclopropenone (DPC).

In nucleotides, the CDR3 is TGCGCCAGCAGCTCGCAAGACTCTGGAAACACCATATATTTT. Its translation is CASSSQDSGNTIYF. V and J are TRBV5-1 and TRBJ1-3; D uncertain. Looked up from germline, CDR1 is SGHRS and CDR2 is YFSETQ. The CDR3 has 14 residues. V was clipped by 3 bases and J by 0 bases, with 7 bases between them. Filled out from reference TRBV5-1 and TRBJ1-3, the complete variable domain reads KAGVTQTPRYLIKTRGQQVTLSCSPISGHRSVSWYQQTPGQGLQFLFEYFSETQRNKGNFPGRFSGRQFSNSRSEMNVSTLELGDSALYLCASSSQDSGNTIYFGEGSWLTVV.